This T cell receptor beta chain originates from a study of CD8 T cells in ankylosing spondylitis. The study, taken as a whole, reports: Disease-linked clones were CD8+ and relatively rare in peripheral blood. What seemed typical of ankylosing spondylitis blood was a TCR beta motif built from about eight highly homologous variants.

Trimming left V 0 bases short and J 0 bases short, with 10 bases between. The CDR3 extends over 16 amino acids. Germline V gives CDR1 SGDLS, CDR2 YYNGEE. Libraries for TCR beta were made by quantitative 5'-RACE with molecular barcodes. TCRdb reprocessed the 5' RACE reads via MiXCR and lists one record per CDR3 protein. Among roughly 670,000 distinct CDR3 sequences listed, under 20% were seen once. This clonotype has a handful of counts. Its antigen is not known. The sequence derives from a male donor with ankylosing spondylitis. Sequenced: blood, either unsorted or a sorted T cell fraction (not recorded which). The rearrangement uses TRBV9 and TRBJ2-1; D is perhaps TRBD2 (5 bases). DNA of the CDR3: TGTGCCAGCAGCGTAGAAGGCGGGTTCTCCTACAATGAGCAGTTCTTC. This sequence encodes CASSVEGGFSYNEQFF.